This section outlines one T cell receptor beta chain sequence together with its context. Clones were read by immunoSEQ multiplex PCR, and TCRdb kept only the in-frame ones, dropping some. The sample includes approximately 340,000 clones, just over 90% of them seen just once. These data originate in a study of blood T cell repertoires in COVID-19. Study information: The United States, Italy and Spain provided the acute and convalescent COVID-19 samples.

During the 2 weeks before they entered the study, exposed participants had met someone with a PCR-confirmed or clinician-diagnosed COVID-19 case. The clonotype was recovered from a woman aged 40 to 55 who had been exposed to COVID-19. Sequencing input: PBMCs or T cells enriched from blood (not recorded which).

This CDR3 reads CASSFLSGLAASTSSYNEQFF. CDR3 sequence (DNA): TGTGCCAGCAGTTTTCTTTCTGGACTAGCGGCCAGTACGAGCTCCTACAATGAGCAGTTCTTC. The V gene is TRBV27, the J gene TRBJ2-1; the match to TRBD2 covers 10 bases. The CDR3 totals 21 residues. J lost 0 bases, V lost 3 bases, and 17 bases had no gene match. Germline V lookup: CDR1 MNHEY, CDR2 SMNVEV (reference sequence).